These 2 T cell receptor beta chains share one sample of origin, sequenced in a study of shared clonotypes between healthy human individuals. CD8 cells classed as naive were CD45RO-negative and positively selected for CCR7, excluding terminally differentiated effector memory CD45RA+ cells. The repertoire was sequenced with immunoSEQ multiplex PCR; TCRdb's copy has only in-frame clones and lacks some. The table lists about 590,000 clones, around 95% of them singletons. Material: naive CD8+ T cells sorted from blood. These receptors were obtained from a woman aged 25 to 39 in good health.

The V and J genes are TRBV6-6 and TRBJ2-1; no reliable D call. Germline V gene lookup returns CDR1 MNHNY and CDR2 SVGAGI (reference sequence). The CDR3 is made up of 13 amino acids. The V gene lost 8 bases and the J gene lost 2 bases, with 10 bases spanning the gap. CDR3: CASSYTAYNEQFF. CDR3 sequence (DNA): TGTGCCAGCTCCTACACAGCCTACAATGAGCAGTTCTTC.

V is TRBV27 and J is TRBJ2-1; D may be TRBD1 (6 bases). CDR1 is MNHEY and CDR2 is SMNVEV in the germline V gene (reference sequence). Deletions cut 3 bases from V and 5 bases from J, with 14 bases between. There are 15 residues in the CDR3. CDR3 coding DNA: TGTGCCAGCAGTTTGATGGCAGGGGCAGACAATGAGCAGTTCTTC. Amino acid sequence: CASSLMAGADNEQFF.